Reported below is one T cell receptor beta chain. The V end was cut by 6 bases, the J end by 3 bases, with 8 bases between. CDR3 length equals 12 residues. Germline V CDR1 and CDR2: SEHNR, FQNEAQ (reference sequence). The sample belongs to a study of cytotoxic CD8 clonotypes in ibrutinib-treated CLL. Study as a whole: Response samples came after a median 12 months of treatment, range 6 to 36.

The method was immunoSEQ multiplex PCR; TCRdb's version includes in-frame clones alone and lacks a portion of them. Of approximately 190,000 clones listed, 75% to 85% were seen once; the top ten hold over 10%. The sequence derives from a human donor with chronic lymphocytic leukemia. The chain joins TRBV7-9 to TRBJ2-5; D remains ambiguous. The specimen comprised PBMCs, sampled after 12 months of ibrutinib treatment. The CDR3 DNA is TGTGCCAGCAGACAGACTGAAGAGACCCAGTACTTC. This encodes CASRQTEETQYF.